These 4 T cell receptor beta chains were sequenced from one sample in a study of cytomegalovirus exposure and HLA in healthy donors. PCR involved 60 Vbeta and 13 Jbeta primers. TCRdb keeps only in-frame clones here, not all; method: immunoSEQ multiplex PCR. The top ten clones hold 10% to 15% of a sample with 150,000 or so clones, 60% to 85% of them seen once. The sequenced sample consisted of PBMCs. The receptors come from a man aged 35 to 55 in good health and CMV-seropositive.

The chain couples TRBV10-3 to TRBJ2-1; 7 nucleotides agree with TRBD1. CDR1 and CDR2 (germline): ENHRY, SYGVKD. J gave up 6 bases and V 8 bases, and 7 bases lay outside the gene matches. This CDR3 contains 13 residues. The CDR3 coding sequence is TGTGCCATCGCAGGGGACAGACCCAATGAGCAGTTCTTC. Translation gives CAIAGDRPNEQFF.

This clone was counted at least ten times. This chain uses TRBV27 with TRBJ2-7; D unclear. Per germline, CDR1 MNHEY and CDR2 SMNVEV (reference sequence). The CDR3 has 13 residues. V was shortened by 2 bases and J by 6 bases, with 11 bases between the two germline ends. CDR3 nucleotide sequence: TGTGCCAGCAGTTTAGCACCACTTACCGAGCAGTACTTC. This sequence encodes CASSLAPLTEQYF.

The rearrangement uses TRBV12-5 and TRBJ2-2; 8 bases map to TRBD2. The CDR3 covers 16 residues. V trimming: 6 bases; J trimming: 4 bases; junction bases outside the gene matches: 10. CDR1 is LGHNT, CDR2 FRNRAP, per germline. CDR3 in amino acids: CASGQLSGTLTGELFF. CDR3 sequence (DNA): TGTGCTAGTGGCCAACTTAGCGGGACACTCACCGGGGAGCTGTTTTTT.

The table lists this clone with a count of one. This chain connects TRBV6-1 to TRBJ2-5, with TRBD1 matching over 7 bases. The V segment lost 2 bases and the J segment 3 bases; nucleotides outside the gene matches: 9. Germline V gives CDR1 MNHNS, CDR2 SASEGT. The CDR3 sequence is 16 residues long. CDR3 sequence (DNA): TGTGCCAGCAGTGAACCCAATATTGACAGGGAAGAGACCCAGTACTTC. Encoded protein: CASSEPNIDREETQYF.